This T cell receptor (beta chain) was documented in a study of cytomegalovirus exposure and HLA in healthy donors. The CDR3 extends over 14 amino acids. Germline-derived CDR1 and CDR2 are SGDLS and YYNGEE. With 1 base removed from V and 5 bases from J, the gap between germline ends came to 11 bases. The PCR used 60 Vbeta and 13 Jbeta primers. The table came from immunoSEQ multiplex PCR; TCRdb's copy has only in-frame clones and leaves some out. Altogether 25,000 to 40,000 clones are present, about 60% being singletons, with the ten largest covering about a fifth. The V gene is TRBV9, the J gene TRBJ2-3; maybe TRBD2 (5 bases). The clonotype comes from a man over 45 in good health and CMV-seropositive. Sequencing used PBMCs. This CDR3 is CASSVSGKLDTQYF. In DNA, the CDR3 is TGTGCCAGCAGCGTAAGCGGCAAACTAGATACGCAGTATTTT.